The rows below give T cell receptor beta chains drawn from one sample of a study of T cells after yellow fever vaccination. TCRdb passed the 5' RACE reads through MiXCR, listing each CDR3 protein once. The sample carries over 110,000 distinct CDR3 sequences, 6.5% to 8.5% recorded once. The starting material was CD4+ T cells sorted from PBMCs, obtained 5 days after the yellow fever booster vaccination. The receptors were gathered from a man aged 30-40 years who received the YFV17D yellow fever vaccine. Both conserved end residues are part of each CDR3. D genes are given only for firm matches. Part of the rows lack a size; the others show once, few, many or a class for expanded clones.

d_call: TRBD2
clone_size: many
v_call: TRBV7-2
j_call: TRBJ2-3
cdr3_nt: TGTGCCAGCAGCTTCCCTCGTAGCGGGAGGGCCCAAGATACGCAGTATTTT
cdr3_aa: CASSFPRSGRAQDTQYF

d_call: TRBD2
clone_size: .
v_call: TRBV19
j_call: TRBJ2-3
cdr3_nt: TGTGCCAGTAGTATTGCGGGATGGATGAGCGGGAGGGAGACAGATACGCAGTATTTT
cdr3_aa: CASSIAGWMSGRETDTQYF

d_call: .
clone_size: many
v_call: TRBV18
j_call: TRBJ1-5
cdr3_nt: TGTGCCAGCTCACCATCGGAGCTTAGCAATCAGCCCCAGCATTTT
cdr3_aa: CASSPSELSNQPQHF

d_call: TRBD2
clone_size: many
v_call: TRBV11-1
j_call: TRBJ2-3
cdr3_nt: TGTGCCAGCAGCACCAGTCGGGCTAGCGGGAGGGAGGCCACAGATACGCAGTATTTT
cdr3_aa: CASSTSRASGREATDTQYF

d_call: TRBD2
clone_size: many
v_call: TRBV29-1
j_call: TRBJ2-7
cdr3_nt: TGCAGCGTCTCCGGGACTAGTGTTGGCCGAGGCGAGCAGTACTTC
cdr3_aa: CSVSGTSVGRGEQYF

d_call: TRBD1
clone_size: many
v_call: TRBV12-3/TRBV12-4
j_call: TRBJ1-1
cdr3_nt: TGTGCCAGCAGGCCCCTGGGACAGTCGAACACTGAAGCTTTCTTT
cdr3_aa: CASRPLGQSNTEAFF

d_call: TRBD2
clone_size: few
v_call: TRBV7-8
j_call: TRBJ2-3
cdr3_nt: TGTGCCAGCAGCCCACAACAAGCGGGAGCCAGAGCAGATACGCAGTATTTT
cdr3_aa: CASSPQQAGARADTQYF

d_call: TRBD1
clone_size: many
v_call: TRBV20-1
j_call: TRBJ1-2
cdr3_nt: TGCAGTGCGGAAGACAGGGATAACTATGGCTACACCTTC
cdr3_aa: CSAEDRDNYGYTF

d_call: .
clone_size: many
v_call: TRBV29-1
j_call: TRBJ1-2
cdr3_nt: TGCAGCGTTGAGGGGATACAGGATAACCTCAACTATGGCTACACCTTC
cdr3_aa: CSVEGIQDNLNYGYTF

d_call: .
clone_size: .
v_call: TRBV9
j_call: TRBJ2-7
cdr3_nt: TGTGCCAGCAGCGTTGGGTGGGATGAATACGAGCAGTACTTC
cdr3_aa: CASSVGWDEYEQYF

d_call: .
clone_size: .
v_call: TRBV20-1
j_call: TRBJ1-2
cdr3_nt: TGCAGTGCGCCAGGCTCCACCAGGGGCTATGGCTACACCTTC
cdr3_aa: CSAPGSTRGYGYTF

d_call: .
clone_size: many
v_call: TRBV5-1
j_call: TRBJ2-2
cdr3_nt: TGCGCCAGCGGCCAGAACACCGGGGAGCTGTTTTTT
cdr3_aa: CASGQNTGELFF

d_call: .
clone_size: many
v_call: TRBV20-1
j_call: TRBJ1-5
cdr3_nt: TGCAGTGCTAGAGATCCCCGGGTGATGAGCAATCAGCCCCAGCATTTT
cdr3_aa: CSARDPRVMSNQPQHF

d_call: .
clone_size: many
v_call: TRBV7-2
j_call: TRBJ2-3
cdr3_nt: TGTGCCAGCAGCTTAGCACCGGACGATACGCAGTATTTT
cdr3_aa: CASSLAPDDTQYF

d_call: .
clone_size: few
v_call: TRBV25-1
j_call: TRBJ2-5
cdr3_nt: TGTGCCAGCTCGAGGCTATCTCAAGAGACCCAGTACTTC
cdr3_aa: CASSRLSQETQYF

d_call: .
clone_size: many
v_call: TRBV15
j_call: TRBJ2-1
cdr3_nt: TGTGCCACCAGCAGAGGGGGCCGGGGGTCAGATGAGCAGTTCTTC
cdr3_aa: CATSRGGRGSDEQFF

d_call: TRBD1
clone_size: many
v_call: TRBV7-8
j_call: TRBJ1-2
cdr3_nt: TGTGCCAGCAGCTTAGCACAGGGGTATGGCTACACCTTC
cdr3_aa: CASSLAQGYGYTF

d_call: .
clone_size: .
v_call: TRBV7-2
j_call: TRBJ2-7
cdr3_nt: TGTGCCAGCAGGAGAACAACCCACGAGCAGTACTTC
cdr3_aa: CASRRTTHEQYF

d_call: .
clone_size: many
v_call: TRBV12-3/TRBV12-4
j_call: TRBJ2-1
cdr3_nt: TGTGCCAGCAGTTTTTGGGCCACCCAAAATGAGCAGTTCTTC
cdr3_aa: CASSFWATQNEQFF

d_call: TRBD1
clone_size: few
v_call: TRBV5-1
j_call: TRBJ2-6
cdr3_nt: TGCGCCAGCAGCTTGTGGACAGGGGGCGGCACTGGGGCCAACGTCCTGACTTTC
cdr3_aa: CASSLWTGGGTGANVLTF

d_call: .
clone_size: many
v_call: TRBV29-1
j_call: TRBJ2-7
cdr3_nt: TGCAGCGTTGCGACCCGTGTTTCCTACGAGCAGTACTTC
cdr3_aa: CSVATRVSYEQYF

d_call: TRBD2
clone_size: many
v_call: TRBV5-1
j_call: TRBJ2-3
cdr3_nt: TGCGCCAGCAGACTAGCGGGAGGGAGCACAGATACGCAGTATTTT
cdr3_aa: CASRLAGGSTDTQYF

d_call: .
clone_size: few
v_call: TRBV12-3/TRBV12-4
j_call: TRBJ1-5
cdr3_nt: TGTGCCAGCAGTCAAACCTCCGCGGGGCCAGGGTTCTACAATCAGCCCCAGCATTTT
cdr3_aa: CASSQTSAGPGFYNQPQHF

d_call: .
clone_size: few
v_call: TRBV20-1
j_call: TRBJ2-5
cdr3_nt: TGCAGTGCTAGTTTCGGGACACTCAAGAAAGAGACCCAGTACTTC
cdr3_aa: CSASFGTLKKETQYF

d_call: .
clone_size: many
v_call: TRBV7-2
j_call: TRBJ2-7
cdr3_nt: TGTGCCAGCAGCATTCCCGGGCACACCTACGAGCAGTACTTC
cdr3_aa: CASSIPGHTYEQYF

d_call: TRBD2
clone_size: many
v_call: TRBV9
j_call: TRBJ2-3
cdr3_nt: TGTGCCAGCAGCGTAGCGGCTAGCGGAAAGGGCGCAGATACGCAGTATTTT
cdr3_aa: CASSVAASGKGADTQYF

d_call: TRBD2
clone_size: many
v_call: TRBV6-2/TRBV6-3
j_call: TRBJ2-1
cdr3_nt: TGTGCCAGCAGTGCCTTGGGACTAGCGCACTACAATGAGCAGTTCTTC
cdr3_aa: CASSALGLAHYNEQFF

d_call: .
clone_size: few
v_call: TRBV29-1
j_call: TRBJ1-5
cdr3_nt: TGCAGCGTTGGAGAAGGGGGAAGCGGCAGCAATCAGCCCCAGCATTTT
cdr3_aa: CSVGEGGSGSNQPQHF

d_call: .
clone_size: many
v_call: TRBV6-6
j_call: TRBJ2-5
cdr3_nt: TGTGCCAGCAGTTACTCGATGAACGACCAGTACTTC
cdr3_aa: CASSYSMNDQYF

d_call: .
clone_size: few
v_call: TRBV19
j_call: TRBJ1-4
cdr3_nt: TGTGCCAGTAGTATTCTCTCCGGGGGTGAAAAACTGTTTTTT
cdr3_aa: CASSILSGGEKLFF

d_call: .
clone_size: few
v_call: TRBV5-4
j_call: TRBJ2-1
cdr3_nt: TGTGCCAGCAGACATAGCGTAATCTCCTACAATGAGCAGTTCTTC
cdr3_aa: CASRHSVISYNEQFF

d_call: TRBD2
clone_size: many
v_call: TRBV14
j_call: TRBJ2-1
cdr3_nt: TGTGCCAGCAGCCAACCTCCTAGCGGGAGAAGCTTTGGTGAGCAGTTCTTC
cdr3_aa: CASSQPPSGRSFGEQFF

d_call: .
clone_size: many
v_call: TRBV10-3
j_call: TRBJ2-3
cdr3_nt: TGTGCCATCCAGGCAACTTCTAGCACAGATACGCAGTATTTT
cdr3_aa: CAIQATSSTDTQYF

d_call: .
clone_size: many
v_call: TRBV12-3/TRBV12-4
j_call: TRBJ2-7
cdr3_nt: TGTGCCAGCAGTTTAGCCAATTACGAGCAGTACTTC
cdr3_aa: CASSLANYEQYF

d_call: TRBD1
clone_size: many
v_call: TRBV5-1
j_call: TRBJ2-7
cdr3_nt: TGCGCCAGCAGCTTGGATCCAGGGGGTACCTACGAGCAGTACTTC
cdr3_aa: CASSLDPGGTYEQYF

d_call: .
clone_size: many
v_call: TRBV29-1
j_call: TRBJ1-2
cdr3_nt: TGCAGCGGAGGGGGTTGGGATGGCTACACCTTC
cdr3_aa: CSGGGWDGYTF

d_call: .
clone_size: .
v_call: TRBV3-1
j_call: TRBJ2-3
cdr3_nt: TGTGCCAGCAGCAAAGAGGTGCCTAGCACAGATACGCAGTATTTT
cdr3_aa: CASSKEVPSTDTQYF

d_call: .
clone_size: many
v_call: TRBV5-5
j_call: TRBJ2-1
cdr3_nt: TGTGCCAGCAGCCAATCGGGGCTGCCCTTCATAAATGAGCAGTTCTTC
cdr3_aa: CASSQSGLPFINEQFF

d_call: .
clone_size: many
v_call: TRBV6-2/TRBV6-3
j_call: TRBJ2-3
cdr3_nt: TGTGCCAGCAGTTACGCAGGGCTAGCAACAGATACGCAGTATTTT
cdr3_aa: CASSYAGLATDTQYF

d_call: .
clone_size: .
v_call: TRBV30
j_call: TRBJ2-3
cdr3_nt: TGTGCCTGGAGATGGGGCAAGATGACAGATACGCAGTATTTT
cdr3_aa: CAWRWGKMTDTQYF

d_call: .
clone_size: many
v_call: TRBV4-3
j_call: TRBJ2-7
cdr3_nt: TGCGCCAGCAGCCCTCACGGGGCAGGGCGTGAGCAGTACTTC
cdr3_aa: CASSPHGAGREQYF

d_call: .
clone_size: .
v_call: TRBV12-3/TRBV12-4
j_call: TRBJ2-3
cdr3_nt: TGTGCCAGCAGTTTAGTTTTTGGGGATACGCAGTATTTT
cdr3_aa: CASSLVFGDTQYF

d_call: .
clone_size: many
v_call: TRBV20-1
j_call: TRBJ2-7
cdr3_nt: TGCAGTGCTAGAGATAATCACGGACCCTACGAGCAGTACTTC
cdr3_aa: CSARDNHGPYEQYF

d_call: .
clone_size: many
v_call: TRBV5-1
j_call: TRBJ2-1
cdr3_nt: TGCGCCAGCAGTGTGGTCTACGGCTCCTACAATGAGCAGTTCTTC
cdr3_aa: CASSVVYGSYNEQFF

d_call: TRBD2
clone_size: many
v_call: TRBV5-1
j_call: TRBJ2-7
cdr3_nt: TGCGCCAGTTCGACTAGCGCGAGCTCCTACGAGCAGTACTTC
cdr3_aa: CASSTSASSYEQYF

d_call: .
clone_size: many
v_call: TRBV25-1
j_call: TRBJ2-7
cdr3_nt: TGTGCCAGCTCATCAGTGAACTCCTACGAGCAGTACTTC
cdr3_aa: CASSSVNSYEQYF

d_call: TRBD2
clone_size: many
v_call: TRBV20-1
j_call: TRBJ2-7
cdr3_nt: TGCAGTGCTAGGATGGTAGCGGGTACCTACGAGCAGTACTTC
cdr3_aa: CSARMVAGTYEQYF

d_call: .
clone_size: many
v_call: TRBV29-1
j_call: TRBJ2-3
cdr3_nt: TGCAGCGTTGATAGTAGCACAGATACGCAGTATTTT
cdr3_aa: CSVDSSTDTQYF

d_call: TRBD2
clone_size: few
v_call: TRBV5-4
j_call: TRBJ2-3
cdr3_nt: TGTGCCAGCAGCTTTACGGCCTTAGCGGGAGGATGGCCCACAGATACGCAGTATTTT
cdr3_aa: CASSFTALAGGWPTDTQYF

d_call: TRBD2
clone_size: few
v_call: TRBV19
j_call: TRBJ2-7
cdr3_nt: TGTGCCAGTAGTAACAGACTAGCGGGACTCTACGAGCAGTACTTC
cdr3_aa: CASSNRLAGLYEQYF

d_call: .
clone_size: many
v_call: TRBV20-1
j_call: TRBJ2-7
cdr3_nt: TGCAGTGCTAGTTTCCGGACCCTTACGAGCTTTAACGAGCAGTACTTC
cdr3_aa: CSASFRTLTSFNEQYF

d_call: .
clone_size: many
v_call: TRBV6-9
j_call: TRBJ2-3
cdr3_nt: TGTGCCAGCAGGGACCGCACATCAGATACGCAGTATTTT
cdr3_aa: CASRDRTSDTQYF

d_call: .
clone_size: many
v_call: TRBV7-8
j_call: TRBJ2-1
cdr3_nt: TGTGCCAGCAGAAGAGATCATGAGCAGTTCTTC
cdr3_aa: CASRRDHEQFF

d_call: .
clone_size: many
v_call: TRBV5-1
j_call: TRBJ2-5
cdr3_nt: TGCGCCAGCAGCTTGGACGACGGGGGGACCCAGTACTTC
cdr3_aa: CASSLDDGGTQYF

d_call: .
clone_size: many
v_call: TRBV12-3/TRBV12-4
j_call: TRBJ2-3
cdr3_nt: TGTGCCAGCAGTTTCGGTCGTGAACGAGATACGCAGTATTTT
cdr3_aa: CASSFGRERDTQYF